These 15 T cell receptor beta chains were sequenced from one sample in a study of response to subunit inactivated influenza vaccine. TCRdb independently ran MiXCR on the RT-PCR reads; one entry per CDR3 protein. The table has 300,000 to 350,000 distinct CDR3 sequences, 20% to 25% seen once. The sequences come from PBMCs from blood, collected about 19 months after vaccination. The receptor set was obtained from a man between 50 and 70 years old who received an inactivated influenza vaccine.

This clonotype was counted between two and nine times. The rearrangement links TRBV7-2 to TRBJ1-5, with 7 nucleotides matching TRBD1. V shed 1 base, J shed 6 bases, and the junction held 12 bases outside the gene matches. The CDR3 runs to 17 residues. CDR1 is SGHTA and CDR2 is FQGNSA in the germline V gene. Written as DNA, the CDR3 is TGTGCCAGCAGCTTAGTTTTTGGGCAGGGGGTTTCTCAGCCCCAGCATTTT. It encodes CASSLVFGQGVSQPQHF.

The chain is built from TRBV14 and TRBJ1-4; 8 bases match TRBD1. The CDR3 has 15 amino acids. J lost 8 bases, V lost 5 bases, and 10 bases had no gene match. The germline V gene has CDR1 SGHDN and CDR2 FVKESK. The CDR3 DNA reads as TGTGCCAGCAGCACCCAGGGGGCGAAACGAGAAAAACTGTTTTTT. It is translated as CASSTQGAKREKLFF.

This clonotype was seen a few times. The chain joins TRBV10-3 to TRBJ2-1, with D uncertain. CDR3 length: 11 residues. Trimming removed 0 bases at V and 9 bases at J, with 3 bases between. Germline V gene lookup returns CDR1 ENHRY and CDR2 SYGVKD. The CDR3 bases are TGTGCCATCAGTGAGTCGCGTGAGCAGTTCTTC. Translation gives CAISESREQFF.

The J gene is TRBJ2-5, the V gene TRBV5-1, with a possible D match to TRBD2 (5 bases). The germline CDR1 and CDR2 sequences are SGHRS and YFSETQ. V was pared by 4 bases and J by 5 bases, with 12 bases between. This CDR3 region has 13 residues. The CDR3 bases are TGCGCCAGCAGCAGGCTTCGAGGGGAGACCCAGTACTTC. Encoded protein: CASSRLRGETQYF.

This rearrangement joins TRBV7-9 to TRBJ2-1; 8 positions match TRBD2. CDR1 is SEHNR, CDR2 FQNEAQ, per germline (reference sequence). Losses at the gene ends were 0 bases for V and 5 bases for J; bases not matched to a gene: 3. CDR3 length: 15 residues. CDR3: CASSLASGTHNEQFF. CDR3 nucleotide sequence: TGTGCCAGCAGCTTAGCTAGCGGGACCCACAATGAGCAGTTCTTC.

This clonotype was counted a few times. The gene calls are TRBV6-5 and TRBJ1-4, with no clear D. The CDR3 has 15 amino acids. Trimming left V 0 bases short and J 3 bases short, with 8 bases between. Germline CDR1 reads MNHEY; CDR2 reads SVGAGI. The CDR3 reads CASSYSPWANEKLFF. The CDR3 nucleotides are TGTGCCAGCAGTTACTCACCCTGGGCTAATGAAAAACTGTTTTTT.

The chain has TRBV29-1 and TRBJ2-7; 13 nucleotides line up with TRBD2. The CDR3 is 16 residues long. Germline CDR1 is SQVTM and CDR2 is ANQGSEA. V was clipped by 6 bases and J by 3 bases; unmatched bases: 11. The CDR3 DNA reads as TGCAGCGTAGATCTAACCGGGACTAGCGGGGACTACGAGCAGTACTTC. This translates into CSVDLTGTSGDYEQYF.

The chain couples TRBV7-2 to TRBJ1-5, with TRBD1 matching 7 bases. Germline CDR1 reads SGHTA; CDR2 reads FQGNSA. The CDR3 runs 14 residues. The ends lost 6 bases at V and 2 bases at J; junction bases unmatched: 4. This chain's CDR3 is CASRQDRGNQPQHF. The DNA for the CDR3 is TGTGCCAGCAGGCAAGACAGGGGCAATCAGCCCCAGCATTTT.

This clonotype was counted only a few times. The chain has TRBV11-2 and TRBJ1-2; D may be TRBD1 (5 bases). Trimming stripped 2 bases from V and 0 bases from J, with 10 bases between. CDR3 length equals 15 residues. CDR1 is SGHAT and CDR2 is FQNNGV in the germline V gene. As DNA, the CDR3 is TGTGCCAGCAGCTTAAAGGGGCCGGCTAACTATGGCTACACCTTC. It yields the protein CASSLKGPANYGYTF.

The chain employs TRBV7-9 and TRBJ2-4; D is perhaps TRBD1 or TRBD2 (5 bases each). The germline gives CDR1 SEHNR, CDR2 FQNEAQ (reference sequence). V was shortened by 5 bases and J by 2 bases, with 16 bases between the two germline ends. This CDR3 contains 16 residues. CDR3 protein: CASSPWDGDSKNIQYF. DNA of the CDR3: TGTGCCAGCAGCCCATGGGACGGAGACTCCAAAAACATTCAGTACTTC.

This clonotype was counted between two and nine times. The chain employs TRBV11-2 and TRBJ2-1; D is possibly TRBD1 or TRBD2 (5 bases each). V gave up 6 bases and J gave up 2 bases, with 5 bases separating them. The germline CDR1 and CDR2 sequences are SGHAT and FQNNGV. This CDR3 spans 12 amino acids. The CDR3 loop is CASRGAYNEQFF. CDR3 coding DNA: TGTGCCAGCAGGGGGGCCTACAATGAGCAGTTCTTC.

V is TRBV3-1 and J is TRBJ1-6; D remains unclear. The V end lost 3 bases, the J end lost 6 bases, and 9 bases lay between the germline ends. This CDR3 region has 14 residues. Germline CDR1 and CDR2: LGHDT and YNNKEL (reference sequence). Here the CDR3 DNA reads TGTGCCAGCAGCCAGGGCGGGAGTAATTCACCCCTCCACTTT. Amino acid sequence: CASSQGGSNSPLHF.

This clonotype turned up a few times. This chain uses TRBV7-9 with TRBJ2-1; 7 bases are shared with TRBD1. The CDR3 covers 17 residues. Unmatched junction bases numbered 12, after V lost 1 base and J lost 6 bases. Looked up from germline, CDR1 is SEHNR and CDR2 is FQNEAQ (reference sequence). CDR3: CASSLGEVRQGRNEQFF. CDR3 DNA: TGTGCCAGCAGCTTAGGCGAGGTGAGACAGGGTCGCAATGAGCAGTTCTTC.

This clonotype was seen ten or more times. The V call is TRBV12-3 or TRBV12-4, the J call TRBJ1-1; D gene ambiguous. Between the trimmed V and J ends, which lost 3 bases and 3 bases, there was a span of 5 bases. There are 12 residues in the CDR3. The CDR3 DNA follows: TGTGCCAGCAGTTTCAGACACACTGAAGCTTTCTTT. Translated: CASSFRHTEAFF.

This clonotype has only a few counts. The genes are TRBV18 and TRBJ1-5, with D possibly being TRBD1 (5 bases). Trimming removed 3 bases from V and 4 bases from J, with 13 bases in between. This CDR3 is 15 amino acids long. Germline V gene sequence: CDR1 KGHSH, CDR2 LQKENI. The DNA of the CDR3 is TGTGCCAGCTCACCTAATAGGGGCCTTAATCAGCCCCAGCATTTT. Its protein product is CASSPNRGLNQPQHF.